These 24 T cell receptor beta chains share one sample of origin, sequenced in a study of shared clonotypes between healthy human individuals. Here immunoSEQ multiplex PCR was the method, and the copy in TCRdb shows in-frame clones only, minus some. The sample lists fewer than 600,000 clones; roughly 83% were seen once. Sequencing input: PBMCs. Receptors were obtained from a woman aged 35 to 49 in good health. Some clones in this sample may be carry-over from other donors' samples.

This chain links TRBV9 with TRBJ1-6, with TRBD1 identical over 9 bases. There are 15 residues in the CDR3. Germline assignment: CDR1 SGDLS and CDR2 YYNGEE. The ends lost 3 bases at V and 7 bases at J; junction bases unmatched: 5. The CDR3 here is CASSAQTGGNSPLHF. The CDR3 nucleotides read TGTGCCAGCAGCGCCCAGACAGGGGGAAATTCACCCCTCCACTTT.

The rearrangement uses TRBV5-1 and TRBJ2-5; D assignment may be TRBD1 or TRBD2 (5 bases each). The CDR3 contains 15 residues. With 0 bases removed from V and 5 bases from J, the gap between germline ends came to 14 bases. Germline values: CDR1 SGHRS, CDR2 YFSETQ. CDR3 sequence: CASSLAGVRGETQYF. CDR3 nucleotide sequence: TGCGCCAGCAGCTTGGCCGGGGTGAGGGGTGAGACCCAGTACTTC.

CDR3 DNA sequence: TGTGCCAGTAGTATAACCCCTTGGGACGAGCAGTACTTC. The encoded protein is CASSITPWDEQYF. V is TRBV19 and J is TRBJ2-7; D not certain. Trimming left V 2 bases short and J 5 bases short, with 10 bases between. The CDR3 has 13 amino acids. Germline CDR1 LNHDA, CDR2 SQIVND (reference sequence).

This rearrangement joins TRBV2 to TRBJ2-3, with D tentatively TRBD2 (6 bases). V gave up 6 bases and J gave up 2 bases, with 21 bases separating them. Germline values: CDR1 SNHLY, CDR2 FYNNEI. The CDR3 spans 17 residues. The CDR3 sequence: CASRRGEGEWDTDTQYF. CDR3 in DNA: TGTGCCAGCAGGCGCGGGGAAGGGGAATGGGACACAGATACGCAGTATTTT.

This chain uses TRBV18 with TRBJ2-7, with TRBD1 matching 9 bases. CDR3 length equals 16 residues. Germline V CDR1 and CDR2: KGHSH, LQKENI. The J segment lost 3 bases and the V segment lost 3 bases, leaving 9 bases of the junction unmatched. The CDR3 reads CASSPRTGAILYEQYF. In DNA form, the CDR3 reads TGTGCCAGCTCACCCCGGACAGGGGCCATCCTCTACGAGCAGTACTTC.

The chain employs TRBV5-1 and TRBJ2-1, with 8 positions matching TRBD2. Germline V CDR1 and CDR2: SGHRS, YFSETQ. V was pared by 4 bases and J by 10 bases, with 4 bases of the junction left unmatched. CDR3 length: 12 amino acids. CDR3 in amino acids: CASSPGGNEQFF. In DNA form, the CDR3 reads TGCGCCAGCAGCCCGGGAGGGAACGAGCAGTTCTTC.

The CDR3 coding sequence is TGCAGTGCTTTAACACAGAATGAGCAGTTCTTC. Translation gives CSALTQNEQFF. This chain uses TRBV20-1 with TRBJ2-1; no reliable D call. Per germline, CDR1 DFQATT and CDR2 SNEGSKA (reference sequence). The CDR3 loop spans 11 amino acids. Trimming took off 5 bases at V and 7 bases at J, with 9 bases between the two ends.

The gene calls are TRBV19 and TRBJ2-1; 11 bases fit TRBD2. The CDR3 contains 17 residues. J was trimmed by 2 bases and V by 8 bases; bases with no gene match: 11. CDR1 and CDR2 (germline): LNHDA, SQIVND (reference sequence). The CDR3 region is CASSLAGGRSAYNEQFF. CDR3 DNA: TGTGCCAGTTCGCTAGCGGGAGGCCGTTCCGCCTACAATGAGCAGTTCTTC.

The chain combines TRBV6-5 with TRBJ2-1; TRBD1 is a possible D gene (6 bases). The CDR3 extends over 11 amino acids. Trimming removed 11 bases at V and 8 bases at J, with 13 bases between. Germline CDR1 MNHEY, CDR2 SVGAGI. The CDR3 is CAGGRADEQFF. The DNA of the CDR3 is TGTGCCGGGGGCAGGGCCGATGAGCAGTTCTTC.

The genes are TRBV7-2 and TRBJ2-2; possibly TRBD1 for D (6 bases). V gave up 1 base and J gave up 0 bases, with 15 bases separating them. From germline, CDR1 is SGHTA and CDR2 FQGNSA. The CDR3 is 18 residues long. CDR3 DNA sequence: TGTGCCAGCAGCTTAGGTCCCCAGGGGTTCGCGAACACCGGGGAGCTGTTTTTT. This translates into CASSLGPQGFANTGELFF.

In nucleotides, the CDR3 is TGCGCCAGCAGCTTGACAGGGGAGGGCTACGAGCAGTACTTC. Amino acid sequence: CASSLTGEGYEQYF. The chain is built from TRBV5-1 and TRBJ2-7; D could derive from TRBD1 or TRBD2 (7 bases each). This CDR3 is 14 amino acids long. The V gene's germline CDR1 is SGHRS and CDR2 YFSETQ. Between the trimmed V and J ends, which lost 1 base and 3 bases, there was a span of 11 bases.

CDR3 nucleotide sequence: TGTGCCAGCAGTGAAGCGCCGGGCTCGTATTCACCCCTCCACTTT. Translating it yields CASSEAPGSYSPLHF. This sequence joins TRBV6-1 and TRBJ1-6; D is ambiguous. Between the trimmed V and J ends, which lost 0 bases and 8 bases, there was a span of 11 bases. Germline CDR1 and CDR2: MNHNS and SASEGT. The CDR3 runs to 15 residues.

The rearrangement links TRBV11-1 to TRBJ2-7; 7 positions match TRBD2. The germline gives CDR1 SGHAT, CDR2 FQDESV (reference sequence). The junction had 3 bases not matched to a gene; V was cut back by 2 bases and J by 2 bases. The CDR3 runs to 14 residues. The CDR3: CASSLSGLPYEQYF. CDR3 in DNA: TGTGCCAGCAGCTTATCGGGACTACCCTACGAGCAGTACTTC.

This clone came up once. V and J are TRBV27 and TRBJ1-5; no clear D gene. CDR3 size: 11 residues. Germline V lookup: CDR1 MNHEY, CDR2 SMNVEV (reference sequence). Trimming left V 8 bases short and J 6 bases short, with 8 bases between. DNA of the CDR3: TGTGCCAGCGGGTTTGGTCAGCCCCAGCATTTT. It translates to CASGFGQPQHF.

The genes are TRBV5-1 and TRBJ2-7, with 8 bases that match TRBD1. V dropped 3 bases and J dropped 1; count of bases not matched to a gene: 3. The CDR3 is 14 residues long. Germline V gene lookup returns CDR1 SGHRS and CDR2 YFSETQ. The CDR3, as DNA: TGCGCCAGCAGCTACAGACAGGGGTCCTACGAGCAGTACTTC. Amino acid sequence: CASSYRQGSYEQYF.

This clone was counted a single time. This chain uses TRBV6-1 with TRBJ2-5; D gene ambiguous. The ends were cut back, 4 bases at V and 3 bases at J, with 12 bases in the middle. CDR1 is MNHNS and CDR2 is SASEGT in the germline V gene. The CDR3 is made up of 14 amino acids. The CDR3 sequence is CASSVSLGKETQYF. The DNA for the CDR3 is TGTGCCAGCAGTGTATCGTTGGGGAAAGAGACCCAGTACTTC.

DNA for the CDR3: TGTGCCAGTAGTATTTGGGAGAGAAGCACTGAAGCTTTCTTT. Its protein is CASSIWERSTEAFF. The J gene is TRBJ1-1, the V gene TRBV19; the D is unclear. Germline V gene lookup returns CDR1 LNHDA and CDR2 SQIVND (reference sequence). V gave up 3 bases and J gave up 4 bases, with 12 bases separating them. The CDR3 contains 14 residues.

The chain carries TRBV5-6 and TRBJ1-4; a possible D gene is TRBD1 (6 bases). CDR1 and CDR2 (germline): SGHDT, YYEEEE. The V end lost 4 bases, the J end lost 7 bases, and 14 bases lay between the germline ends. The CDR3 length is 14 residues. The CDR3 sequence: CASSQQGLGEKLFF. The CDR3 DNA is TGTGCCAGCAGCCAACAGGGTTTGGGTGAAAAACTGTTTTTT.

This clone appeared once. The chain has TRBV4-2 and TRBJ1-2, with 9 bases matching TRBD1. In germline, CDR1 is LGHNA, CDR2 YNFKEQ. Trimming at V came to 2 bases and at J to 7 bases, leaving 2 bases not matched to a gene. The CDR3 extends over 13 amino acids. The CDR3 spells CASSQSTGGGYTF. DNA for the CDR3: TGTGCCAGCAGCCAATCGACAGGGGGTGGCTACACCTTC.

This rearrangement joins TRBV4-2 to TRBJ1-2, with D possibly being TRBD1 (6 bases). V gave up 2 bases and J gave up 4 bases, with 11 bases separating them. Germline V gene sequence: CDR1 LGHNA, CDR2 YNFKEQ. The CDR3 is made up of 14 amino acids. The CDR3 nucleotides read TGTGCCAGCAGCCAACGGACAGAACTCTATGGCTACACCTTC. Translation gives CASSQRTELYGYTF.

The CDR3 coding sequence is TGTGCCAGCAGTGCCGACAGGGTATACAATCAGCCCCAGCATTTT. Its translation: CASSADRVYNQPQHF. The rearrangement joins TRBV6-1 to TRBJ1-5; 7 bases match TRBD1. The CDR3 is 15 amino acids. Germline V gene sequence: CDR1 MNHNS, CDR2 SASEGT. V was clipped by 4 bases and J by 3 bases; unmatched bases: 6.

This rearrangement joins TRBV28 to TRBJ1-2; TRBD1 might be the D (5 bases). The V and J ends lost 6 bases and 3 bases respectively, with 14 bases between them. The CDR3 runs to 14 residues. The germline V gene has CDR1 MDHEN and CDR2 SYDVKM. The CDR3 sequence: CASRRRGSDYGYTF. In DNA form, the CDR3 reads TGTGCCAGCAGGAGGAGGGGTTCGGACTATGGCTACACCTTC.

Concerning this clone itself: With a far larger clone one base away, a read error is the likely cause. The chain employs TRBV5-1 and TRBJ2-1, with D maybe TRBD2 (6 bases). V gave up 4 bases and J gave up 2 bases, with 13 bases separating them. Germline V gene sequence: CDR1 SGHRS, CDR2 YFSETQ. The CDR3 has 15 amino acids. The DNA of the CDR3 is TGCGCCAGCAGCCCGGGACGGGGGACCTACAATGAGCAGTTCTTC. It codes for CASSPGRGTYNEQFF.

The chain combines TRBV13 with TRBJ2-1, with TRBD2 matching over 8 bases. The CDR3 totals 17 residues. V shed 0 bases and J 4 bases; nucleotides not matched to a gene: 8. CDR1 and CDR2 (germline): PRHDT, FYEKMQ (reference sequence). CDR3 in DNA: TGTGCCAGCAGCTTAGGCCGGGCGGGAGGTGGGTACAATGAGCAGTTCTTC. It codes for CASSLGRAGGGYNEQFF.